These 5 T cell receptor beta chains came from one sample sequenced in a study of cytomegalovirus exposure and HLA in healthy donors. PCR primers comprised 60 Vbeta and 13 Jbeta primers. TCRdb keeps only in-frame clones here, not all; method: immunoSEQ multiplex PCR. Among 210,000 or so clones listed, approximately 79% were seen once. The specimen was PBMCs. The source of these receptors is a girl under 10 years old in good health and CMV-seronegative.

The gene calls are TRBV6-1 and TRBJ2-6; TRBD1 might be the D (5 bases). Germline V lookup: CDR1 MNHNS, CDR2 SASEGT. This CDR3 region has 14 residues. Trimming took off 11 bases at V and 2 bases at J, with 13 bases between the two ends. The CDR3 is CASDIGAGANVLTF. Written as DNA, the CDR3 is TGTGCCTCTGACATAGGGGCTGGGGCCAACGTCCTGACTTTC.

CDR3 in amino acids: CASSSPLGRASGGTQYF. The CDR3 DNA reads as TGTGCCAGCAGCTCACCGCTCGGTAGGGCTAGCGGGGGGACGCAGTATTTT. This chain joins TRBV9 and TRBJ2-3; TRBD2 matches at 11 bases. Losses at the gene ends were 4 bases for V and 9 bases for J; bases not matched to a gene: 16. Germline assignment: CDR1 SGDLS and CDR2 YYNGEE. The CDR3 sequence is 17 residues long.

The chain links TRBV5-1 to TRBJ1-2, with 7 bases matching TRBD1. The germline CDR1 and CDR2 sequences are SGHRS and YFSETQ. V was pared by 0 bases and J by 8 bases, with 13 bases of the junction left unmatched. The CDR3 loop spans 16 amino acids. The CDR3: CASSLAGRQGWEGYTF. The CDR3 nucleotides are TGCGCCAGCAGCTTGGCGGGTCGACAGGGCTGGGAGGGCTACACCTTC. Full variable domain (outside the CDR3, taken from reference TRBV5-1 and TRBJ1-2): KAGVTQTPRYLIKTRGQQVTLSCSPISGHRSVSWYQQTPGQGLQFLFEYFSETQRNKGNFPGRFSGRQFSNSRSEMNVSTLELGDSALYLCASSLAGRQGWEGYTFGSGTRLTVV.

The V gene is TRBV5-4, the J gene TRBJ1-2; the D gene is possibly TRBD1 (5 bases). The CDR3 consists of 13 residues. Trimming took 0 bases from V and 2 from J, leaving 5 bases between them. Germline V gives CDR1 SGHNT, CDR2 YYREEE (reference sequence). Here the CDR3 reads CASSLGGNYGYTF. The CDR3 nucleotides read TGTGCCAGCAGCTTGGGGGGCAACTATGGCTACACCTTC.

The chain recombines TRBV2 with TRBJ2-7; TRBD2 matches at 9 bases. The germline V gene encodes CDR1 SNHLY and CDR2 FYNNEI. The CDR3 consists of 16 residues. V was pared by 8 bases and J by 3 bases, with 14 bases of the junction left unmatched. CDR3 sequence (DNA): TGTGCCAGCCTAGTCTCCAGACTAGCGGATTACTACGAGCAGTACTTC. Translating gives CASLVSRLADYYEQYF.